This TCR beta chain came from a study of blood T cell repertoires in COVID-19. The data were produced by immunoSEQ multiplex PCR, yet TCRdb's version contains in-frame clones alone and is incomplete. The sample carries a few hundred thousand clones, around 86% recorded once. Germline lookup yields CDR1 MNHNY and CDR2 SVGAGI (reference sequence). The CDR3 length is 15 residues. Trimming removed 0 bases at V and 6 bases at J, with 12 bases between. The rearrangement links TRBV6-6 to TRBJ2-1; D gene unclear. The sequenced material came from peripheral blood. The TCR comes from a man under 40 who had recovered from COVID-19. The CDR3 DNA sequence: TGTGCCAGCAGTTACTCGGCTAGTAGTTTCAATGAGCAGTTCTTC. Protein: CASSYSASSFNEQFF.